A selection of T cell receptor beta chains follows, all from one sample in a study of beta chain features in type 1 diabetes. Repertoires were generated with immunoSEQ multiplex PCR, while TCRdb's copy carries only in-frame clones and drops some. The sample carries a few hundred thousand clones, roughly 11% recorded once. What was sequenced was naive CD4+ T cells from blood. Receptor source: a man aged 25 to 40 with type 1 diabetes. CDR3s include the opening cysteine and the closing phenylalanine or tryptophan. The order of the fields is J gene, V gene, D gene, clone size, CDR3 DNA, CDR3 protein. A D gene is named only where the DNA matches it firmly. Some rows mark clone size as missing; the rest say once, few, many or name a class of expanded clone.

>TRBJ2-3|TRBV6-5|TRBD2|few
TGTGCCAGCCGGCGGGGGAACACAGATACGCAGTATTTT
CASRRGNTDTQYF
>TRBJ1-1|TRBV2|-|-
TGTGCCAGCAGTGAGAGAGAGGGCACTGAAGCTTTCTTT
CASSEREGTEAFF
>TRBJ2-2|TRBV4-2|-|few
TGTGCCAGCAGCCAAGCAGGGTCCACCGGGGAGCTGTTTTTT
CASSQAGSTGELFF
>TRBJ2-7|TRBV18|-|few
TGTGCCAGCTCACCTATCGAAGTAAGGGGGAACGAGCAGTACTTC
CASSPIEVRGNEQYF
>TRBJ2-3|TRBV11-3|TRBD1|-
TGTGCCAGCAGCATAGGGGGACAGGGATGGACAGATACGCAGTATTTT
CASSIGGQGWTDTQYF
>TRBJ2-1|TRBV5-1|TRBD1|few
TGCGCCAGCAGCTCGACGACAGGGAACAATGAGCAGTTCTTC
CASSSTTGNNEQFF
>TRBJ1-5|TRBV18|-|few
TGTGCCAGCTCACCCGACAGGAACAATCAGCCCCAGCATTTT
CASSPDRNNQPQHF
>TRBJ2-3|TRBV27|-|-
TGTGCCAGCATGGCAGGGGGGCCCCCAGATACGCAGTATTTT
CASMAGGPPDTQYF
>TRBJ2-1|TRBV7-3|-|-
TGTGCCAGCAGCTTATTCGGGGGAAACAATGAGCAGTTCTTC
CASSLFGGNNEQFF
>TRBJ2-1|TRBV7-3|-|few
TGTGCCAGCAGCTTATGGCCCGACAATGAGCAGTTCTTC
CASSLWPDNEQFF
>TRBJ2-1|TRBV2|TRBD1|few
TGTGCCAGCAGTGTCACGGGGACAGGGGGATACAATGAGCAGTTCTTC
CASSVTGTGGYNEQFF
>TRBJ2-3|TRBV11-2|TRBD2|-
TGTGCCAGCAGCTCCCTCCGGGACTACCTCACAGATACGCAGTATTTT
CASSSLRDYLTDTQYF
>TRBJ2-6|TRBV19|TRBD1|-
TGTGCCAGTAGTCTCGGGACAGGGAACTCTGGGGCCAACGTCCTGACTTTC
CASSLGTGNSGANVLTF
>TRBJ2-5|TRBV5-1|TRBD1|-
TGCGCCAGCAGCCCCACAGGGGCGGGAGAGACCCAGTACTTC
CASSPTGAGETQYF
>TRBJ2-7|TRBV28|-|few
TGTGCCAGCAGCCCCCCGGGATCCTACGAGCAGTACTTC
CASSPPGSYEQYF
>TRBJ2-6|TRBV19|-|-
TGTGCCAGTAGTATGGTAGACTCTGGGGCCAACGTCCTGACTTTC
CASSMVDSGANVLTF
>TRBJ2-7|TRBV9|-|-
TGTGCCAGCAGCGTAGCTGGTACGTCTGGGCACTACGAGCAGTACTTC
CASSVAGTSGHYEQYF
>TRBJ2-2|TRBV7-8|TRBD2|few
TGTGCCAGCGGGGAGGGTGTGAACACCGGGGAGCTGTTTTTT
CASGEGVNTGELFF
>TRBJ1-2|TRBV6-4|TRBD1|-
TGTGCCAGCAGTGAGGGACAGGGTACACGCTACACCTTC
CASSEGQGTRYTF
>TRBJ1-5|TRBV2|-|few
TGTGCCAGCAGTCAGCTCAGGGGCAATCAGCCCCAGCATTTT
CASSQLRGNQPQHF
>TRBJ1-2|TRBV28|-|few
TGTGCCAGCAGTAACACCGGGTCGACTTACACCTTC
CASSNTGSTYTF
>TRBJ2-4|TRBV4-2|-|few
TGTGCCAGCAGCTTTCTCGACAGTTGGGCCAAAAACATTCAGTACTTC
CASSFLDSWAKNIQYF
>TRBJ2-3|TRBV7-2|-|few
TGTGCCAGCAGCCTCAGACAGGTGGCTGAGGGTACGCAGTATTTT
CASSLRQVAEGTQYF